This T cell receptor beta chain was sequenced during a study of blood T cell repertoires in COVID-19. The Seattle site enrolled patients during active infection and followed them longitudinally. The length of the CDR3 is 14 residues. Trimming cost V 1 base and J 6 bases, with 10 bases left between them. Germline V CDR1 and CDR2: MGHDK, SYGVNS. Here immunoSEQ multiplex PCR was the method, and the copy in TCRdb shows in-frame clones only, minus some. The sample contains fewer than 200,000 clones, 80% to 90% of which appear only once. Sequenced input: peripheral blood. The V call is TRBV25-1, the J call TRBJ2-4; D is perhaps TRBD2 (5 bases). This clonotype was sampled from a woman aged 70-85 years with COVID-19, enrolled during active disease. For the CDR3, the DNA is TGTGCCAGCAGTGAATCCCGTAGCGTAAACATTCAGTACTTC. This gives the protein CASSESRSVNIQYF.